What follows is one T cell receptor (beta chain) and its context. Corrective heart surgery yielded the resections from which the thymus tissue came. The data are from a study of human thymus T cells. The CDR3 consists of 11 residues. Deletions cut 8 bases from V and 7 bases from J, with 11 bases between. Germline-derived CDR1 and CDR2 are SQVTM and ANQGSEA. Clones were read by immunoSEQ multiplex PCR, and TCRdb kept only the in-frame ones, dropping some. The profile shows some 78,000 clones, 90% to 97% of them singletons. Sequences were obtained from thymus tissue. The clonotype comes from a boy younger than two with a congenital heart defect but otherwise immunologically healthy. The chain joins TRBV29-1 to TRBJ2-2; no clear D gene. The chain's CDR3 is CSHESDGELFF. The CDR3 coding sequence is TGCAGCCATGAGAGTGACGGGGAGCTGTTTTTT.